The clone carrying this T cell receptor beta chain was seen at least ten times. Its antigen is unidentified. This entry comes from a study of T cells after yellow fever vaccination. Study-wide findings and caveats: Contaminants from the bulk population, in the form of abundant clonotypes, could be found in FACS-sorted repertoires. Boosting was followed by the reappearance of most primary-vaccination clones (96% CD4, about 88% CD8).

Researchers made TCR cDNA using 5'RACE template switching, and this step added a universal primer site and UMIs. One entry per CDR3 protein results from TCRdb running MiXCR on the 5' RACE reads. This sample has about 210,000 distinct CDR3 sequences, with about 7% found just once. CDR3 length equals 16 residues. The ends lost 3 bases at V and 2 bases at J; junction bases unmatched: 12. The V gene's germline CDR1 is DFQATT and CDR2 SNEGSKA (reference sequence). The chain recombines TRBV20-1 with TRBJ2-7; TRBD1 aligns across 8 bases. Sequencing used CD4+ T cells sorted from PBMCs, obtained on the day of the yellow fever booster vaccination. The source of this sequence is a young man who received the YFV17D yellow fever vaccine. CDR3 nucleotide sequence: TGCAGTGCTAGGAACTTCAGGGGGCCGGCTCCCTACGAGCAGTACTTC. Protein product: CSARNFRGPAPYEQYF.